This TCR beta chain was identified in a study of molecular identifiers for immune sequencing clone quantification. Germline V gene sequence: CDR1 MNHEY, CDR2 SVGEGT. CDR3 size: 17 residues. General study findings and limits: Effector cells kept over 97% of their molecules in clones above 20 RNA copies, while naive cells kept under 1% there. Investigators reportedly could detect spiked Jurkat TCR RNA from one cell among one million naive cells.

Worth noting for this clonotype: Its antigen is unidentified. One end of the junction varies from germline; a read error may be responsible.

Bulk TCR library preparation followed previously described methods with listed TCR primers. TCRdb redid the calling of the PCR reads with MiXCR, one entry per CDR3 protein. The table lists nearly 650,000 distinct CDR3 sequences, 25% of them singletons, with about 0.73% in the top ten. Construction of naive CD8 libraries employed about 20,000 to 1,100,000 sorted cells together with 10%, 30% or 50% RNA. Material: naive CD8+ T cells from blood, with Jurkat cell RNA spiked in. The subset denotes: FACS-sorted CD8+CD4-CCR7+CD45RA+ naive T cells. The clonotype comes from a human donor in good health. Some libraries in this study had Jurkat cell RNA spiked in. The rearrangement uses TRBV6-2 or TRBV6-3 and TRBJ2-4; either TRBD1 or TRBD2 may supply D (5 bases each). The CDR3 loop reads CASSYFSGTLAKNVQYF. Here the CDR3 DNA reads TGTGCCAGCAGTTACTTTTCCGGGACGTTAGCCAAAAACGTTCAGTACTTC.